Sequencing of this T cell receptor beta chain was carried out in a study of blood T cell repertoires in COVID-19. In the study overall: Spain, Italy and the United States supplied samples that represented acute and convalescent COVID-19.

Trimming cost V 3 bases and J 2 bases; bases outside gene matches: 11. CDR1 MGHRA and CDR2 YSYEKL come from the germline V gene. The CDR3 runs 19 residues. Authors' processing steps: From reference gene primer amplification, estimates of nucleated cell counts were derived. Produced via immunoSEQ multiplex PCR; TCRdb's table is partial and in-frame only. That table is the source of V, J and clone size, and D and trimming were worked out from the DNA. The table records under 250,000 clones, around four fifths of them present only once. Source material: peripheral blood. This sequence joins TRBV4-1 and TRBJ2-6; 9 nucleotides line up with TRBD2. The receptor's source is a man aged 35 to 55 with active or convalescent COVID-19. CDR3 DNA: TGCGCCAGCAGCCAGCTCCTGGCGGGGGGGCTGACTGGGGCCAACGTCCTGACTTTC. It encodes CASSQLLAGGLTGANVLTF.